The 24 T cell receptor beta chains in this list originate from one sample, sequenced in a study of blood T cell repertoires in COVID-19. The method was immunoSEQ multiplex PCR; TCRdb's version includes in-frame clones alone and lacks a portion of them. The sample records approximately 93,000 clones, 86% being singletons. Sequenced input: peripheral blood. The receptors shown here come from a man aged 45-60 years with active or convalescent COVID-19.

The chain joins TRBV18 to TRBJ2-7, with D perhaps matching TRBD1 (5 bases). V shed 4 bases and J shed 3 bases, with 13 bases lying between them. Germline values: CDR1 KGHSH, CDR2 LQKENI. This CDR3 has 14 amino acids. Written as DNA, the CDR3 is TGTGCCAGCTCACTTCTCGACAGCCTCTACGAGCAGTACTTC. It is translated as CASSLLDSLYEQYF. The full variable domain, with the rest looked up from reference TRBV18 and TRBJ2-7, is NAGVMQNPRHLVRRRGQEARLRCSPMKGHSHVYWYRQLPEEGLKFMVYLQKENIIDESGMPKERFSAEFPKEGPSILRIQQVVRGDSAAYFCASSLLDSLYEQYFGPGTRLTVT.

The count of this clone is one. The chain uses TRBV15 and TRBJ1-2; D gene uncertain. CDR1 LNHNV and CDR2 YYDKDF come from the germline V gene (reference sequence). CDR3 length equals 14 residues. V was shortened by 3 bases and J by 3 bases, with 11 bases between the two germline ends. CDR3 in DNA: TGTGCCACCAGCAGGACCCCGGGAGACTATGGCTACACCTTC. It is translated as CATSRTPGDYGYTF.

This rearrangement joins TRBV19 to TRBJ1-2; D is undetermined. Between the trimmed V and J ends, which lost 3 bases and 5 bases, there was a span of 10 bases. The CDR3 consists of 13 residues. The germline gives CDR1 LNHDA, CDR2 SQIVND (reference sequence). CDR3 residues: CASSIEQFYGYTF. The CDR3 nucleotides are TGTGCCAGTAGTATTGAACAGTTTTATGGCTACACCTTC.

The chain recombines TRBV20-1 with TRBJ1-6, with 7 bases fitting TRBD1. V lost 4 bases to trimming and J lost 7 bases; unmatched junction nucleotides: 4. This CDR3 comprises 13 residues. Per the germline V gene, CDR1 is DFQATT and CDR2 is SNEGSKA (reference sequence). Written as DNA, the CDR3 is TGCAGTGCTAATGACAGGGTAAATTCACCCCTCCACTTT. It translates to CSANDRVNSPLHF.

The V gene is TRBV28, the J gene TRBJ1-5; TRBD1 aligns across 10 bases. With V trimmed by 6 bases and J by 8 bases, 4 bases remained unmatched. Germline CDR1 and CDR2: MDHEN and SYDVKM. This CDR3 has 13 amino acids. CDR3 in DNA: TGTGCCAGCAGAACGACAGGGGGCGAGCCCCAGCATTTT. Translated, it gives CASRTTGGEPQHF. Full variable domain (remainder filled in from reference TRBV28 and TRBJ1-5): DVKVTQSSRYLVKRTGEKVFLECVQDMDHENMFWYRQDPGLGLRLIYFSYDVKMKEKGDIPEGYSVSREKKERFSLILESASTNQTSMYLCASRTTGGEPQHFGDGTRLSIL.

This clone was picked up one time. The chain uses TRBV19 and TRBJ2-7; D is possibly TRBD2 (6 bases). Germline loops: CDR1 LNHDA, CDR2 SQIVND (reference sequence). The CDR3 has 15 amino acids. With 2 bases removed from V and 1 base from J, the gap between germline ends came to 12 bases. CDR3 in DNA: TGTGCCAGTAGTATACGAACTCGGGGGTCCTACGAGCAGTACTTC. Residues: CASSIRTRGSYEQYF.

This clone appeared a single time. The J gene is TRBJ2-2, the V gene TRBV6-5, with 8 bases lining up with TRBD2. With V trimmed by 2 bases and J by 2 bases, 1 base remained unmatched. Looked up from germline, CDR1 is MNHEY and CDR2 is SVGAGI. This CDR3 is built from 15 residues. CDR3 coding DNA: TGTGCCAGCAGTTACAGCGGGAGTAACACCGGGGAGCTGTTTTTT. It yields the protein CASSYSGSNTGELFF.

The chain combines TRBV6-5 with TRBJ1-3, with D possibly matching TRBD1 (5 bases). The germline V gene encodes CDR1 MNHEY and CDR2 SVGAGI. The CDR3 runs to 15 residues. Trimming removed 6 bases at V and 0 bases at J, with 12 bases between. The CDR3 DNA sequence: TGTGCCAGCAGCCTCACAGGAAGCTCTGGAAACACCATATATTTT. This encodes CASSLTGSSGNTIYF.

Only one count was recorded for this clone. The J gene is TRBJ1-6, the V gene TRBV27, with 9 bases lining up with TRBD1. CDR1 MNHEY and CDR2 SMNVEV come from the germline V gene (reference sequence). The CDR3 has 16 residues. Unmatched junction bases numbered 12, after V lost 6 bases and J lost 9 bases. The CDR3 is CASRYRTGANSSPLHF. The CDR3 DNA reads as TGTGCCAGCAGATATAGGACAGGGGCGAACAGTTCACCCCTCCACTTT.

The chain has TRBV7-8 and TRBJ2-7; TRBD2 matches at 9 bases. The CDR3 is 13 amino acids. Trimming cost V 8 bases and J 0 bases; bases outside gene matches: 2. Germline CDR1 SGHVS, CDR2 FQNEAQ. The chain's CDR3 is CASGSGSSYEQYF. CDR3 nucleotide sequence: TGTGCCAGCGGTAGCGGGAGCTCCTACGAGCAGTACTTC.

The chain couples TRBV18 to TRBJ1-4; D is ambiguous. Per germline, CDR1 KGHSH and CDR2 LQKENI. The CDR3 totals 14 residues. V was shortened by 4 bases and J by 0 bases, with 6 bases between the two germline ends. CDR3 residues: CASSLGATNEKLFF. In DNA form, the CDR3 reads TGTGCCAGCTCACTCGGTGCAACTAATGAAAAACTGTTTTTT.

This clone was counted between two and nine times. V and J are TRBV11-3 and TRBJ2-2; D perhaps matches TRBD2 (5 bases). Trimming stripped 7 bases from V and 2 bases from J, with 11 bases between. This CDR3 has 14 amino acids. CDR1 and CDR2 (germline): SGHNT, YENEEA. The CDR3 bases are TGTGCCAGCACAAGCCCGGGAAACACCGGGGAGCTGTTTTTT. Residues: CASTSPGNTGELFF.

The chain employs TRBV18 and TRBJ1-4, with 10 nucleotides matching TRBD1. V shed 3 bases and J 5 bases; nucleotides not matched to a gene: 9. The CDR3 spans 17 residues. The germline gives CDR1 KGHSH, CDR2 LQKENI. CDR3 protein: CASSPGQGQTHNEKLFF. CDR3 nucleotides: TGTGCCAGCTCACCGGGACAGGGGCAGACTCACAATGAAAAACTGTTTTTT. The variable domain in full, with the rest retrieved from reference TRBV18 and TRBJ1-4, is NAGVMQNPRHLVRRRGQEARLRCSPMKGHSHVYWYRQLPEEGLKFMVYLQKENIIDESGMPKERFSAEFPKEGPSILRIQQVVRGDSAAYFCASSPGQGQTHNEKLFFGSGTQLSVL.

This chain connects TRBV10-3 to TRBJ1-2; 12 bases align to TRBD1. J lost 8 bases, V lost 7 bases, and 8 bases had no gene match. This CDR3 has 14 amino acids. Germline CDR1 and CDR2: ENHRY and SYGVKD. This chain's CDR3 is CAINPGQGAGGYTF. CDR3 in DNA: TGTGCCATCAATCCGGGACAGGGGGCAGGAGGCTACACCTTC.

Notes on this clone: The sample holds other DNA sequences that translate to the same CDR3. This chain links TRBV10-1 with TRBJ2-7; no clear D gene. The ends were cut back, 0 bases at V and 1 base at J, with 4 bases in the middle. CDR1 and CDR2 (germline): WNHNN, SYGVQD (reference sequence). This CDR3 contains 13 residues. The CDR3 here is CASSESESYEQYF. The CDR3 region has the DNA TGCGCCAGCAGTGAGTCGGAGTCCTACGAGCAGTACTTC.

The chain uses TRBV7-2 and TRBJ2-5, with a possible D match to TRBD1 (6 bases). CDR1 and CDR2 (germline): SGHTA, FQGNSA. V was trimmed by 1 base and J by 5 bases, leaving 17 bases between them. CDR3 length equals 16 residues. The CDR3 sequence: CASSLDPGQMAETQYF. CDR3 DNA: TGTGCCAGCAGCTTAGATCCGGGACAAATGGCGGAGACCCAGTACTTC.

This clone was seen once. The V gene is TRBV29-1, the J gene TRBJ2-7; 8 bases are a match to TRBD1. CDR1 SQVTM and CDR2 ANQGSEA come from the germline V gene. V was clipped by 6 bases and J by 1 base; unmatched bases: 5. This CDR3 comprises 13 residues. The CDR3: CSVTGVGSYEQYF. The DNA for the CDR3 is TGCAGCGTGACAGGGGTTGGATCCTACGAGCAGTACTTC.

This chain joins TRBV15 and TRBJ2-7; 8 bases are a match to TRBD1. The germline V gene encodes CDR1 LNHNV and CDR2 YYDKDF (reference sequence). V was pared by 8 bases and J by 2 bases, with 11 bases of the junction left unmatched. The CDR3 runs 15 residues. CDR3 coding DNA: TGTGCCACCCGGACAGGGTACGGTCCTACCTACGAGCAGTACTTC. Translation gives CATRTGYGPTYEQYF.

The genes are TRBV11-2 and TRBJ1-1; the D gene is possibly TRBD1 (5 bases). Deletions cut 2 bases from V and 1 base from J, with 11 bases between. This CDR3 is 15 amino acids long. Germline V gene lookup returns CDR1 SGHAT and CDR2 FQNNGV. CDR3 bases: TGTGCCAGCAGCTTATGGGGAACAGGGAACACTGAAGCTTTCTTT. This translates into CASSLWGTGNTEAFF.

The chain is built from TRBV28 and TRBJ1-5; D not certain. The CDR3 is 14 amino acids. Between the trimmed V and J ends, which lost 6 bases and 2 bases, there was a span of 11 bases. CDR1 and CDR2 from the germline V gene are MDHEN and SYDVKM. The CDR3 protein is CASSRSRGNQPQHF. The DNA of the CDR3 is TGTGCCAGCAGCCGGTCCCGGGGCAATCAGCCCCAGCATTTT.

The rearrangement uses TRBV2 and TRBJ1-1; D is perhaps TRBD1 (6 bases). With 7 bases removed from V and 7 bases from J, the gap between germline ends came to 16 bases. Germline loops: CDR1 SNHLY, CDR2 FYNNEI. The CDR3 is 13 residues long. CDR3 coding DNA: TGTGCCAGCAACTACAGGGAAGGGGGTGAAGCTTTCTTT. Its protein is CASNYREGGEAFF.

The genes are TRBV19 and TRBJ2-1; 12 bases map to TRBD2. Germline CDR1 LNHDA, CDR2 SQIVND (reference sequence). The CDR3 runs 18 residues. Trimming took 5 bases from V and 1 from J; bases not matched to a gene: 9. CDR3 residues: CASSPLAGGPFSYNEQFF. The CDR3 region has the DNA TGTGCCAGTAGTCCCCTAGCGGGGGGGCCCTTTTCCTACAATGAGCAGTTCTTC. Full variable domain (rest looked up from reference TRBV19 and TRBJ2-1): DGGITQSPKYLFRKEGQNVTLSCEQNLNHDAMYWYRQDPGQGLRLIYYSQIVNDFQKGDIAEGYSVSREKKESFPLTVTSAQKNPTAFYLCASSPLAGGPFSYNEQFFGPGTRLTVL.

This CDR3 reads CASSPTSGTRSAEQYF. In nucleotides, the CDR3 is TGTGCCAGCAGCCCGACTAGCGGGACCCGGTCTGCCGAGCAGTACTTC. This chain uses TRBV13 with TRBJ2-7; TRBD2 agrees at 11 bases. V shed 5 bases, J shed 6 bases, and the junction held 12 bases outside the gene matches. This CDR3 has 16 amino acids. CDR1 is PRHDT and CDR2 is FYEKMQ in the germline V gene (reference sequence). Looking up the rest from reference TRBV13 and TRBJ2-7 gives the full variable domain: AAGVIQSPRHLIKEKRETATLKCYPIPRHDTVYWYQQGPGQDPQFLISFYEKMQSDKGSIPDRFSAQQFSDYHSELNMSSLELGDSALYFCASSPTSGTRSAEQYFGPGTRLTVT.

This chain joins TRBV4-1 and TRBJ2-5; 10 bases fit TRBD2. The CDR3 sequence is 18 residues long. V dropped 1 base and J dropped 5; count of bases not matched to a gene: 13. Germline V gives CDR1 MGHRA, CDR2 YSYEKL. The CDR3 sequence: CASSQGGAGGPLMETQYF. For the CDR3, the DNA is TGCGCCAGCAGCCAAGGGGGAGCGGGGGGGCCGTTGATGGAGACCCAGTACTTC.